The 29 T cell receptor beta chains reported below all come from one sample, sequenced in a study of blood T cells in healthy people across ages. Using a J-beta primer mix together with a sample-barcoded 5' primer, a second PCR was run for about 7 to 12 cycles. TCRdb passed the 5' RACE reads through MiXCR, listing each CDR3 protein once. Seen here are about 780,000 distinct CDR3 sequences, around 50% observed once, and the top ten hold 18%. Sequencing was carried out using blood. These receptors all come from a man of 80 years or more in good health.

CDR3 amino acids: CSVEQLAGGYEQYF. In DNA, the CDR3 is TGCAGCGTTGAACAGCTAGCGGGAGGGTACGAGCAGTACTTC. The chain couples TRBV29-1 to TRBJ2-7; TRBD2 agrees at 12 bases. J gave up 4 bases and V 2 bases, and 3 bases lay outside the gene matches. This CDR3 has 14 amino acids. CDR1 and CDR2 from the germline V gene are SQVTM and ANQGSEA.

The rearrangement links TRBV10-3 to TRBJ2-7; 8 bases fit TRBD2. Germline CDR1 is ENHRY and CDR2 is SYGVKD. V was clipped by 3 bases and J by 7 bases; unmatched bases: 14. The CDR3 is 16 residues long. The CDR3 region is CAISDQQRENVNEQYF. The CDR3 nucleotides are TGTGCCATCAGTGACCAGCAGCGGGAGAATGTAAATGAGCAGTACTTC.

The V and J genes are TRBV5-1 and TRBJ2-1; 15 nucleotides line up with TRBD2. The CDR3 is 19 residues long. The V gene end was trimmed by 4 bases and the J gene end by 0 bases; junction bases not matched to a gene: 8. Germline CDR1 SGHRS, CDR2 YFSETQ. The CDR3, as DNA: TGCGCCAGCAGCCTATTCGGACTAGCGGGAGGGAACTCCTACAATGAGCAGTTCTTC. Translated, it gives CASSLFGLAGGNSYNEQFF.

This clonotype showed up just a few times. This chain connects TRBV5-1 to TRBJ2-1; possibly TRBD2 for D (5 bases). The germline gives CDR1 SGHRS, CDR2 YFSETQ. V shed 4 bases and J shed 13 bases, with 21 bases lying between them. There are 14 residues in the CDR3. As DNA, the CDR3 is TGCGCCAGCAGCGCGTCAGGACTCGCGGAGACCCAGTTCTTC. This codes for CASSASGLAETQFF.

This clonotype was found a few times. V gene TRBV28 combines with J gene TRBJ2-1; D not resolved. The DNA end favors TRBJ2-7, so the J call may be wrong. Germline CDR1 reads MDHEN; CDR2 reads SYDVKM. The CDR3 is made up of 12 amino acids. CDR3 nucleotide sequence: TGTGCCAGCATGAGCTCCTACAATGAGCAGTACTTC. Amino acids: CASMSSYNEQYF.

The chain is built from TRBV10-3 and TRBJ2-4; the D gene is possibly TRBD2 (7 bases). Trimming cost V 0 bases and J 3 bases, with 15 bases left between them. This CDR3 spans 17 amino acids. Looked up from germline, CDR1 is ENHRY and CDR2 is SYGVKD. This chain's CDR3 is CAISESTGGRGKNIQYF. The CDR3 DNA is TGTGCCATCAGTGAGTCGACGGGGGGCCGGGGCAAAAACATTCAGTACTTC.

In this sample, this clonotype turned up a few times. Its ends do not fully match the called genes, so a read error is possible. The chain employs TRBV11-3 and TRBJ2-7; D may be TRBD2 (6 bases). The germline CDR1 and CDR2 sequences are SGHNT and YENEEA. CDR3 length: 14 amino acids. The CDR3 bases are TGTGCCAACAGCGCCGGGACTTACTCCTACGAGCAGTACTTC. Translating gives CANSAGTYSYEQYF.

Concerning this clonotype: At one of its ends the junction is not consistent with the germline gene, which may arise from a read error. This chain joins TRBV7-2 and TRBJ2-6; 7 positions match TRBD1. The CDR3 runs to 18 residues. CDR1 is SGHTA, CDR2 FQGNSA, per germline. The CDR3 region has the DNA TGTGCCAGCAGCTTAGCGGGACAGCCAAACTCTGGGGCCGACGTCCTGACTTTC. Amino acid sequence: CASSLAGQPNSGADVLTF.

The chain links TRBV3-1 to TRBJ2-5; TRBD1 agrees at 7 bases. The DNA end lines up better with TRBJ2-1; the J call may be wrong. The CDR3 is 15 amino acids. The V gene's germline CDR1 is LGHDT and CDR2 YNNKEL (reference sequence). CDR3 bases: TGTGCCAGCAGCCTTCGGACAGGACTCCAAGAGACCCAGTTCTTC. This translates into CASSLRTGLQETQFF.

This clonotype was found many times. V usage is TRBV5-1 and J usage is TRBJ2-1, with 9 bases lining up with TRBD2. The CDR3 runs to 14 residues. Germline assignment: CDR1 SGHRS and CDR2 YFSETQ. The V and J ends lost 5 bases and 4 bases, in that order; junction bases with no gene match: 4. The CDR3 region is CASSPTSGYNEQFF. The CDR3 region has the DNA TGCGCCAGCAGTCCGACTAGCGGTTACAATGAGCAGTTCTTC.

A remark on this clonotype: This sequence may be a read error, since a much larger clone differs from it by one base. The chain recombines TRBV29-1 with TRBJ2-1; 12 positions match TRBD2. CDR1 is SQVTM, CDR2 ANQGSEA, per germline. The CDR3 extends over 18 amino acids. Trimming took 2 bases from V and 2 from J; bases not matched to a gene: 10. In DNA, the CDR3 is TGCAGCGTTGAAATGGTACTAGCGGGAGGACTACCCTACAATGAGCAGTTCTTC. Translating it yields CSVEMVLAGGLPYNEQFF.

Comments on this clonotype: A much larger clone lies a single base off, so this may be a read error. The rearrangement links TRBV7-6 to TRBJ2-1; D possibly corresponds to TRBD2 (5 bases). Germline V gene data show CDR1 as SGHVS and CDR2 as FNYEAQ. V was clipped by 1 base and J by 6 bases, with 10 bases between them. This CDR3 is built from 14 residues. For the CDR3, the DNA is TGTGCCAGCAGCTTAGGGACTTTAGCCAATGAGCAGTTCTTC. It encodes CASSLGTLANEQFF. The variable domain in full, completed from reference TRBV7-6 and TRBJ2-1, reads GAGVSQSPRYKVTKRGQDVALRCDPISGHVSLYWYRQALGQGPEFLTYFNYEAQQDKSGLPNDRFSAERPEGSISTLTIQRTEQRDSAMYRCASSLGTLANEQFFGPGTRLTVL.

This clonotype is a singleton in its sample. The chain combines TRBV7-2 with TRBJ2-3; 7 bases are a match to TRBD2. The CDR3 is 16 amino acids. Germline V gives CDR1 SGHTA, CDR2 FQGNSA. The junction had 10 bases not matched to a gene; V was cut back by 5 bases and J by 2 bases. The CDR3 DNA reads TGTGCCAGCAGCGGCGTCGGGGGAGGGTACACAGATACGCAGTATTTT. The encoded protein is CASSGVGGGYTDTQYF.

This chain links TRBV2 with TRBJ2-7, with 7 bases matching TRBD2. The CDR3 spans 12 residues. Unmatched junction bases numbered 4, after V lost 5 bases and J lost 6 bases. Germline V gene lookup returns CDR1 SNHLY and CDR2 FYNNEI. In DNA form, the CDR3 reads TGTGCCAGCAGTCGGGACTACTTCGAGCAGTACTTC. Translated, it gives CASSRDYFEQYF.

This clonotype was picked up many times. J is TRBJ1-2 and V is TRBV10-3, with unresolved D. The CDR3 is 14 residues long. V was cut by 3 bases and J by 8 bases, with 16 bases left in between. CDR1 is ENHRY and CDR2 is SYGVKD in the germline V gene. CDR3 amino acids: CAISDGSGLQGYTF. Written as DNA, the CDR3 is TGTGCCATCAGTGACGGATCGGGTCTCCAGGGCTACACCTTC.

The count of this clonotype is one. CDR3 in amino acids: CASSFDGRTEAFF. DNA of the CDR3: TGTGCCAGCAGCTTCGATGGACGGACTGAAGCTTTCTTT. The V and J genes are TRBV7-9 and TRBJ1-1; the D is unclear. This CDR3 is 13 amino acids long. Germline loops: CDR1 SEHNR, CDR2 FQNEAQ (reference sequence). Trimming shortened V by 3 bases and J by 5 bases, and 10 bases separated the two germline ends.

The J gene is TRBJ2-3, the V gene TRBV4-3; TRBD2 agrees at 10 bases. Trimming removed 8 bases from V and 4 bases from J; junction bases left unmatched: 9. The CDR3 spans 15 residues. Germline V CDR1 and CDR2: LGHNA, YSLEER. CDR3 sequence (DNA): TGCGCCAGCGCTAGTCTAGCGGGAGTTGCAGATACGCAGTATTTT. The encoded protein is CASASLAGVADTQYF.

This clonotype was picked up many times. A much larger clone lies one base from this, so it may be a read error. The chain has TRBV7-2 and TRBJ2-7, with a weak D call TRBD2 (5 bases). The CDR3 totals 14 residues. The germline gives CDR1 SGHTA, CDR2 FQGNSA. Trimming took off 1 base at V and 7 bases at J, with 14 bases between the two ends. CDR3 sequence (DNA): TGTGCCAGCAGCTTAGGGACTGAATACAATGAGCAGTACTTC. Its translation is CASSLGTEYNEQYF.

This sequence joins TRBV29-1 and TRBJ1-2; the D is unclear. V dropped 4 bases and J dropped 8 bases, with 14 bases sitting between them. CDR1 is SQVTM and CDR2 is ANQGSEA in the germline V gene. The CDR3 consists of 12 residues. This CDR3 is CSVAFGQSGYTF. The CDR3 bases are TGCAGCGTTGCTTTTGGGCAGTCAGGCTACACCTTC.

CDR3 residues: CSARELAGHNEQFF. The CDR3 nucleotides are TGCAGTGCTAGAGAGCTAGCGGGACACAATGAGCAGTTCTTC. The chain uses TRBV20-1 and TRBJ2-1, with TRBD2 identical over 9 bases. Germline V gives CDR1 DFQATT, CDR2 SNEGSKA (reference sequence). The CDR3 loop spans 14 amino acids. V shed 0 bases and J 5 bases; nucleotides not matched to a gene: 2.

V gene TRBV30 combines with J gene TRBJ1-5; TRBD1 is a possible D gene (5 bases). The V end was cut by 0 bases, the J end by 5 bases, with 11 bases between. This CDR3 is 14 amino acids long. Germline assignment: CDR1 GTSNPN and CDR2 SVGIG (reference sequence). CDR3 DNA: TGTGCCTGGAGTGTACGGGGGGATTATCAGCCCCAGCATTTT. It is translated as CAWSVRGDYQPQHF.

The CDR3 DNA sequence: TGCAGTGCTAGCCTATCGGGACTAGCTAAAGATGAGCAGTTCTTC. Its translation is CSASLSGLAKDEQFF. The rearrangement joins TRBV20-1 to TRBJ2-1; TRBD2 aligns across 9 bases. Germline assignment: CDR1 DFQATT and CDR2 SNEGSKA (reference sequence). There are 15 residues in the CDR3. Unmatched junction bases numbered 11, after V lost 3 bases and J lost 8 bases.

The chain is built from TRBV30 and TRBJ2-3; no clear D gene. This CDR3 has 14 amino acids. Germline V gene data show CDR1 as GTSNPN and CDR2 as SVGIG (reference sequence). V gave up 0 bases and J gave up 0 bases, with 7 bases separating them. Here the CDR3 DNA reads TGTGCCTGGAGTGTTGTGGGGAGCACAGATACGCAGTATTTT. Its protein is CAWSVVGSTDTQYF.

This clonotype was seen a handful of times. The chain has TRBV29-1 and TRBJ2-7; possibly TRBD1 for D (6 bases). Judging by the DNA end, TRBJ2-4 fits better; the J call may be wrong. CDR1 SQVTM and CDR2 ANQGSEA come from the germline V gene. This CDR3 region has 11 residues. The CDR3 DNA sequence: TGCAGCGCGAACAGGGAAAACATTCAGTACTTC. Protein: CSANRENIQYF.

This clonotype has more than one count but fewer than ten. This chain uses TRBV28 with TRBJ2-3; 10 bases map to TRBD1. The V gene's germline CDR1 is MDHEN and CDR2 SYDVKM. V lost 1 base and J lost 2; bases outside the gene matches: 18. This CDR3 region has 21 residues. CDR3 nucleotides: TGTGCCAGCAGTTTATTCCACTCCGGGACAGGGGTCCCTACTACCACAGATACGCAGTATTTT. Residues: CASSLFHSGTGVPTTTDTQYF.

This clonotype was picked up a small number of times. V usage is TRBV11-3 and J usage is TRBJ2-5, with no clear D. V was cut by 2 bases and J by 2 bases, with 9 bases left in between. This CDR3 has 14 residues. Looked up from germline, CDR1 is SGHNT and CDR2 is YENEEA. Here the CDR3 reads CASSLNKRQETQYF. In DNA, the CDR3 is TGTGCCAGCAGCTTAAATAAAAGACAAGAGACCCAGTACTTC.

The V gene is TRBV5-5, the J gene TRBJ2-1; 9 bases map to TRBD2. Trimming at V came to 4 bases and at J to 6 bases, leaving 8 bases not matched to a gene. The CDR3 has 15 amino acids. Germline loops: CDR1 SGHKS, CDR2 YYEKEE (reference sequence). The CDR3 loop reads CASSGPGTSSNEQFF. For the CDR3, the DNA is TGTGCCAGCAGCGGACCCGGGACTAGCAGCAATGAGCAGTTCTTC.

This clonotype was recorded at least ten times. This chain uses TRBV5-1 with TRBJ2-6, with D possibly TRBD2 on 6 matching bases. Between the trimmed V and J ends, which lost 3 bases and 4 bases, there was a span of 23 bases. The germline CDR1 and CDR2 sequences are SGHRS and YFSETQ. CDR3 size: 19 residues. DNA of the CDR3: TGCGCCAGCAGCTCCGAACCCCGGGGGTCCTCCACCGGGGCCAACGTCCTGACTTTC. Residues: CASSSEPRGSSTGANVLTF. Supplemented by reference TRBV5-1 and TRBJ2-6, the full variable domain reads KAGVTQTPRYLIKTRGQQVTLSCSPISGHRSVSWYQQTPGQGLQFLFEYFSETQRNKGNFPGRFSGRQFSNSRSEMNVSTLELGDSALYLCASSSEPRGSSTGANVLTFGAGSRLTVL.

On this clonotype itself: Since a much larger clone is just one base distant, this may be a read error. The chain uses TRBV12-3 or TRBV12-4 and TRBJ2-1, with 9 bases identical to TRBD2. The CDR3 is 16 residues long. The junction had 12 bases not matched to a gene; V was cut back by 3 bases and J by 9 bases. The CDR3 here is CASSFSGRTVNSEQFF. CDR3 in DNA: TGTGCCAGCAGTTTTAGCGGGAGAACCGTGAACAGTGAGCAGTTCTTC.